The source of this TCR beta chain is a study of beta chain features in type 1 diabetes. From germline, CDR1 is LNHNV and CDR2 YYDKDF (reference sequence). V was cut by 2 bases and J by 4 bases, with 8 bases left in between. The CDR3 extends over 13 amino acids. In regard to this clone: The antigen is not known.

As every portion of the isolated RNA was reverse transcribed, the sequencing read expressed TCRB transcripts. Sequencing was performed with immunoSEQ multiplex PCR; in TCRdb, only in-frame clones are kept and a portion is missing. The table has hundreds of thousands of clones, roughly 8% seen once. The single heparinised draw taken from each donor contained around 100 mL of blood on average. Broader study findings: All four CD4+ subsets from Type 1 diabetes patients carried moderately but significantly shorter TCRB CDR3s.

The chain employs TRBV15 and TRBJ2-5; possibly TRBD2 for D (5 bases). This TCR was recovered from a woman aged 18-29 years in good health. Sequenced: central memory CD4+ T cells from blood. CDR3 nucleotides: TGTGCCACCAGCAGAACGGGGTTAGAGACCCAGTACTTC. Its translation is CATSRTGLETQYF.